Each of the 18 T cell receptor beta chains below was sequenced from the same sample in a study of Ad26.COV2.S vaccination and SARS-CoV-2 variants. TCRdb's copy holds only in-frame clones and misses some; the assay was immunoSEQ multiplex PCR. The table shows hundreds of thousands of clones, with about 90% occurring only once. Treatment in this sample: roughly 19 received Ad26.COV2.S at low or high dose, single or two shots; roughly five received placebo; per-sample allocation not given. Following the first vaccine or placebo injection, samples were taken on day 63. The specimen comprised peripheral blood, sampled in a trial of Ad26.COV2.S vaccine versus placebo. Every receptor here comes from a person between 18 and 60 years old who received the Ad26.COV2.S COVID-19 vaccine or a placebo.

V is TRBV11-3 and J is TRBJ2-1, with D unresolved. V shed 1 base and J shed 3 bases, with 10 bases lying between them. The CDR3 has 15 amino acids. Germline V gene lookup returns CDR1 SGHNT and CDR2 YENEEA. The CDR3 DNA reads TGTGCCAGCAGCTTAGGAGGATACAACTACAATGAGCAGTTCTTC. Encoded protein: CASSLGGYNYNEQFF.

V gene TRBV2 combines with J gene TRBJ1-4, with 12 bases lining up with TRBD1. There are 18 residues in the CDR3. The germline V gene has CDR1 SNHLY and CDR2 FYNNEI. J lost 5 bases, V lost 1 base, and 8 bases had no gene match. In nucleotides, the CDR3 is TGTGCCAGCAGTGAAGTTTGGGGGGACAGGGGGCCGAATGAAAAACTGTTTTTT. It encodes CASSEVWGDRGPNEKLFF.

The chain links TRBV18 to TRBJ1-5; TRBD1 might be the D (5 bases). Germline CDR1 reads KGHSH; CDR2 reads LQKENI. This CDR3 comprises 16 residues. V lost 3 bases to trimming and J lost 4 bases, with 16 bases between them. CDR3 DNA sequence: TGTGCCAGCTCACCGGGGCAGGGCTCTCGGAATCAGCCCCAGCATTTT. It is translated as CASSPGQGSRNQPQHF.

This chain connects TRBV4-3 to TRBJ2-3; 8 bases map to TRBD2. The CDR3 totals 16 residues. V shed 1 base and J 1 base; nucleotides not matched to a gene: 4. Germline values: CDR1 LGHNA, CDR2 YSLEER. As DNA, the CDR3 is TGCGCCAGCAGCCAAGGCGGGCGGGGGGGCACAGATACGCAGTATTTT. Encoded protein: CASSQGGRGGTDTQYF.

The chain recombines TRBV6-6 with TRBJ2-3, with D uncertain. V lost 4 bases and J 4 bases, leaving 9 bases between the germline ends. Germline V CDR1 and CDR2: MNHNY, SVGAGI (reference sequence). CDR3 length equals 13 residues. The CDR3 spells CASSSSRSDTQYF. The CDR3 bases are TGTGCCAGCAGTTCCTCCCGATCAGATACGCAGTATTTT.

V usage is TRBV5-6 and J usage is TRBJ2-2; 12 nucleotides line up with TRBD2. Per germline, CDR1 SGHDT and CDR2 YYEEEE. J lost 6 bases, V lost 4 bases, and 4 bases had no gene match. CDR3 length: 15 residues. CDR3 bases: TGTGCCAGCAGCACTAGCGGGAGGAGACCCGGGGAGCTGTTTTTT. It encodes CASSTSGRRPGELFF.

V and J are TRBV5-6 and TRBJ2-2; 12 nucleotides agree with TRBD2. The CDR3 is made up of 17 amino acids. Germline V gene lookup returns CDR1 SGHDT and CDR2 YYEEEE. V lost 0 bases, J lost 5 bases, and 5 bases stayed unmatched. The CDR3 here is CASSLVELAGGTGELFF. The CDR3, as DNA: TGTGCCAGCAGCTTGGTTGAGCTAGCGGGAGGGACCGGGGAGCTGTTTTTT.

The V gene is TRBV18, the J gene TRBJ1-2; no definite D call. Germline CDR1 is KGHSH and CDR2 is LQKENI. The CDR3 extends over 14 amino acids. V lost 4 bases and J lost 2, with 11 bases in between. The CDR3 DNA reads TGTGCCAGCTCACAAATCCCCAGGAACTATGGCTACACCTTC. The encoded protein is CASSQIPRNYGYTF.

The chain has TRBV7-3 and TRBJ2-7; 8 bases agree with TRBD1. J lost 0 bases, V lost 5 bases, and 6 bases had no gene match. CDR1 is SGHTA, CDR2 FQGTGA, per germline. This CDR3 region has 15 residues. This chain's CDR3 is CASSLTGGGSYEQYF. The CDR3 region has the DNA TGTGCCAGCAGCCTCACAGGGGGAGGCTCCTACGAGCAGTACTTC.

The chain has TRBV4-1 and TRBJ1-4; no clear D. Between the trimmed V and J ends, which lost 3 bases and 8 bases, there was a span of 16 bases. The CDR3 extends over 15 amino acids. Germline V gene sequence: CDR1 MGHRA, CDR2 YSYEKL. For the CDR3, the DNA is TGCGCCAGCAGCCAGCTTTCATTCGCTAGAGAAAAACTGTTTTTT. Its protein product is CASSQLSFAREKLFF.

The chain recombines TRBV7-2 with TRBJ1-4, with D tentatively TRBD1 (6 bases). This CDR3 is 14 amino acids long. Trimming shortened V by 6 bases and J by 3 bases, and 11 bases separated the two germline ends. Germline V gene sequence: CDR1 SGHTA, CDR2 FQGNSA. Here the CDR3 reads CASRKGGPNEKLFF. In nucleotides, the CDR3 is TGTGCCAGCAGAAAGGGGGGCCCTAATGAAAAACTGTTTTTT.

V is TRBV5-4 and J is TRBJ1-3; D remains unclear. Germline V gene sequence: CDR1 SGHNT, CDR2 YYREEE (reference sequence). There are 11 residues in the CDR3. The V and J ends lost 7 bases and 1 base respectively, with 3 bases between them. The CDR3 DNA reads as TGTGCCAGCTTTTCTGGAAACACCATATATTTT. Amino acid sequence: CASFSGNTIYF.

CDR3 sequence reads: CASSNGQGNTGELFF. Here the CDR3 DNA reads TGTGCCAGCAGCAATGGACAGGGGAACACCGGGGAGCTGTTTTTT. This chain joins TRBV5-4 and TRBJ2-2, with 8 bases lining up with TRBD1. The J segment lost 1 base and the V segment lost 4 bases, leaving 3 bases of the junction unmatched. This CDR3 region has 15 residues. CDR1 and CDR2 from the germline V gene are SGHNT and YYREEE (reference sequence).

This chain links TRBV6-5 with TRBJ1-1; TRBD1 agrees at 7 bases. The CDR3 length is 15 residues. V shed 0 bases and J 4 bases; nucleotides not matched to a gene: 5. Germline values: CDR1 MNHEY, CDR2 SVGAGI. The CDR3 here is CASSYSNRGGTEAFF. The CDR3, as DNA: TGTGCCAGCAGTTACTCCAACAGGGGCGGCACTGAAGCTTTCTTT.

This rearrangement joins TRBV9 to TRBJ2-7, with 12 bases aligning to TRBD1. Germline CDR1 SGDLS, CDR2 YYNGEE. The CDR3 is 16 amino acids. After removal of 2 bases from V and 2 bases from J, the junction contained 5 bases not matched to a gene. The CDR3 coding sequence is TGTGCCAGCAGCGTGGGACAGGGGGCCCCCACCTACGAGCAGTACTTC. Translation: CASSVGQGAPTYEQYF.

This clone has just one count. This sequence joins TRBV6-6 and TRBJ1-2; the D gene is possibly TRBD1 (6 bases). Germline CDR1 reads MNHNY; CDR2 reads SVGAGI (reference sequence). The CDR3 extends over 15 amino acids. V lost 6 bases, J lost 8 bases, and 22 bases lay in between. The CDR3 DNA sequence: TGTGCCAGCAGACCCGGAGGGGGTACGGGTTACGGCTACACCTTC. Translating gives CASRPGGGTGYGYTF.

The gene calls are TRBV19 and TRBJ1-1, with 8 bases fitting TRBD1. The CDR3 is made up of 15 amino acids. The ends lost 6 bases at V and 0 bases at J; junction bases unmatched: 6. Looked up from germline, CDR1 is LNHDA and CDR2 is SQIVND (reference sequence). CDR3 bases: TGTGCCAGTAGACCACGGGACAGGATGAACACTGAAGCTTTCTTT. This sequence encodes CASRPRDRMNTEAFF. Filled out from reference TRBV19 and TRBJ1-1, the complete variable domain reads DGGITQSPKYLFRKEGQNVTLSCEQNLNHDAMYWYRQDPGQGLRLIYYSQIVNDFQKGDIAEGYSVSREKKESFPLTVTSAQKNPTAFYLCASRPRDRMNTEAFFGQGTRLTVV.

The chain links TRBV7-2 to TRBJ2-1, with D unresolved. Trimming left V 4 bases short and J 5 bases short, with 12 bases between. The CDR3 has 14 residues. Germline lookup yields CDR1 SGHTA and CDR2 FQGNSA. As DNA, the CDR3 is TGTGCCAGCAGCTCCTATGCCCGGGACAATGAGCAGTTCTTC. The encoded protein is CASSSYARDNEQFF.